This TCR beta chain emerged from a study of blood T cell repertoires in COVID-19 (dated by TCRdb to about 2020). Regarding the study in general: Samples from collaborators originated in the United States, Italy and Spain and spanned both the acute and convalescent phases of COVID-19. The material from the prospective study consisted of cDNA or gDNA derived from T cells, B-cell-depleted T cells, or PBMCs. Deeply sampled blood TCRbeta repertoires from subjects exposed to, actively infected with, or recovered from COVID-19 were included in the dataset. The repertoires were made available in a free public database intended to serve as a resource for research on the immune response to SARS-CoV-2. The samples were drawn from the first 160 participants of the ongoing ImmuneRACE study and from 950 to 1,500 subjects provided by 6 global collaborators. A de-identified subject ID, COVID-19 status, age in years and sex were almost always included in the sample metadata. HLA class I and class II types, where available, came from metadata supplied by the sample provider rather than from assay-based typing. The full study reports these points: The amount of clinical and demographic metadata varied by source and participant and was provided uncurated.

The immunoSEQ Assay, a bias-controlled multiplex PCR, was used to amplify TCRbeta CDR3 regions from genomic DNA. Concerning the study's data processing: The number of nucleated cells in each sample was estimated by amplification of reference gene primers within the assay. To quantify the absolute abundance of each unique TCRbeta CDR3 rearrangement, sequence reads were collapsed and filtered. For each sample, productive Simpson clonality was calculated as the square root of Simpson's diversity index over productive rearrangements. What TCRdb holds here is the immuneACCESS table cut down to in-frame rearrangements. Part of the clones is not present; checked against another copy, under half of the missing clones reflect an unresolved V gene, and the others are unexplained. V and J calls plus clone size are reproduced from that table; the DNA served to infer D and trimming. The sample contains about 26,000 clones, approximately 90% of them found a single time. The top ten clonotypes cover approximately 3% of the sample.

Measured from the cysteine to the phenylalanine, the CDR3 is 14 residues long. Of the read, only the CDR3 DNA is kept; its 42 bases are in frame from base 1. The germline V gene yields ENHRY for CDR1 and SYGVKD for CDR2. The trim is 0 bases for V and 4 bases for J, with a gap of 6 bases between the germline ends. Whole blood was collected in K2EDTA tubes by collaborating institutions according to the institutions' own protocols. For TCRbeta analysis, collaborators shipped samples in one of three forms: frozen whole blood, isolated PBMCs, or DNA extracted from either of those sample types. About this clone itself: The clone's antigen remains unknown. Per-base quality was not reported, and no clone a single base away is much larger than it.

This receptor chain uses TRBV10-3 and TRBJ1-4; no D gene is confidently identified. The receptor's source is a human donor in a cohort sampled during active COVID-19. Sequencing was carried out using peripheral blood. The sequenced DNA: TGTGCCATCAGTGAGTCCGGAGATAATGAAAAACTGTTTTTT. Its translation reads: CAISESGDNEKLFF.